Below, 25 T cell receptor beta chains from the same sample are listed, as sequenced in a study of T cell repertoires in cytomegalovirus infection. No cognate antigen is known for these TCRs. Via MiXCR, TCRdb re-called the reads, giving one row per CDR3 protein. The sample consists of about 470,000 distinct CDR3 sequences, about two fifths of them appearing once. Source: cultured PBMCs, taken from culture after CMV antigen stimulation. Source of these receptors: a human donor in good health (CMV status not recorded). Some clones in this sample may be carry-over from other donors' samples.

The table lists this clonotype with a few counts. The CDR3 loop is CASSSGQGFFYEQYF. Here the CDR3 DNA reads TGTGCCAGCAGCTCGGGACAGGGCTTTTTCTACGAGCAGTACTTC. The chain has TRBV7-2 and TRBJ2-7; 9 nucleotides match TRBD1. The V gene end was trimmed by 4 bases and the J gene end by 3 bases; junction bases not matched to a gene: 7. The CDR3 totals 15 residues. Germline CDR1 reads SGHTA; CDR2 reads FQGNSA.

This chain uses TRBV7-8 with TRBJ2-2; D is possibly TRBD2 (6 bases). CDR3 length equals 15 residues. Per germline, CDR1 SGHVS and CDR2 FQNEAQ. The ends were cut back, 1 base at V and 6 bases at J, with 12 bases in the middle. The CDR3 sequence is CASSLDGGSAGELFF. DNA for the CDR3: TGTGCCAGCAGCTTAGATGGGGGGTCGGCCGGGGAGCTGTTTTTT.

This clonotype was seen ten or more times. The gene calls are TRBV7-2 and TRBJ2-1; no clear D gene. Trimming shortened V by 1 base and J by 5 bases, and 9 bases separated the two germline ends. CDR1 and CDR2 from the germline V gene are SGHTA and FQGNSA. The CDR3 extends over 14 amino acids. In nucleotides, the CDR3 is TGTGCCAGCAGCTTAGTAGGTACCAACAATGAGCAGTTCTTC. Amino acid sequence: CASSLVGTNNEQFF.

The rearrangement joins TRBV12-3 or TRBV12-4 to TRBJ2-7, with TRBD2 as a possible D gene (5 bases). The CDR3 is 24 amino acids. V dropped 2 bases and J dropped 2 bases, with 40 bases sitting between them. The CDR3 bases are TGTGCCAGCAGTTTACGGCCACGGGTACTACTAACATCAACCCCAGGACTTGCCGCCTACGAGCAGTACTTC. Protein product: CASSLRPRVLLTSTPGLAAYEQYF.

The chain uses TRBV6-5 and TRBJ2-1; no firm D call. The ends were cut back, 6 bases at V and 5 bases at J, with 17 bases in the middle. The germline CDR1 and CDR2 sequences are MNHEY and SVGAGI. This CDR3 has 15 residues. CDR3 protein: CASSSYAPVNNEQFF. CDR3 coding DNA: TGTGCCAGCAGCTCTTATGCCCCAGTCAACAATGAGCAGTTCTTC.

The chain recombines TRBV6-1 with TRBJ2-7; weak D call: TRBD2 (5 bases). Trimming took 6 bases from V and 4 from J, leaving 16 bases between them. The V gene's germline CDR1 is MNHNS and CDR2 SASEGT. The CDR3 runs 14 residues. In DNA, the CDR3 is TGTGCCAGCAGGAGGGCTCGTGAGGAATACGAGCAGTACTTC. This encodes CASRRAREEYEQYF.

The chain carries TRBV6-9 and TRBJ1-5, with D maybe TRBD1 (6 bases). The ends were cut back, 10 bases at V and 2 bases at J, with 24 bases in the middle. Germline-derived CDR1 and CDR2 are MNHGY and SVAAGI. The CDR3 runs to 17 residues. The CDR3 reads CAKPRDKEVKGNQPQHF. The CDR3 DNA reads TGTGCCAAGCCGCGGGACAAGGAGGTTAAGGGCAATCAGCCCCAGCATTTT.

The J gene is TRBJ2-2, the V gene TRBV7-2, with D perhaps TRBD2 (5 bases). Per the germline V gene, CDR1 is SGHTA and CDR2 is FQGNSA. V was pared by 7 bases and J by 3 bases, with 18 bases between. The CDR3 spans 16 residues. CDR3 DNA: TGTGCCAGCAACTTTAATCCGGGATCAGACACCGGGGAGCTGTTTTTT. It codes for CASNFNPGSDTGELFF. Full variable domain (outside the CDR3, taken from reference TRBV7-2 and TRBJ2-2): GAGVSQSPSNKVTEKGKDVELRCDPISGHTALYWYRQSLGQGLEFLIYFQGNSAPDKSGLPSDRFSAERTGGSVSTLTIQRTQQEDSAVYLCASNFNPGSDTGELFFGEGSRLTVL.

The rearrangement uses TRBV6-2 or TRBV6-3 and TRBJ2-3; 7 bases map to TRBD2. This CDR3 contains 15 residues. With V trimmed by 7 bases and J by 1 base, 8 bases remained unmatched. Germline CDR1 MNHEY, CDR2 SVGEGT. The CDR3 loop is CASKSTSEGTDTQYF. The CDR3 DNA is TGTGCCAGCAAATCCACTAGCGAGGGCACAGATACGCAGTATTTT.

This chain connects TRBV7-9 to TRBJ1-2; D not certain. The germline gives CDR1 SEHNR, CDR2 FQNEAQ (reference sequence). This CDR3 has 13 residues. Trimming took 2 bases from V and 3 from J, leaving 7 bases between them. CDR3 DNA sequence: TGTGCCAGCAGCTTATTGGTCCACTATGGCTACACCTTC. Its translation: CASSLLVHYGYTF.

The CDR3 DNA is TGTGCCAGCGGCCGCCACTACGAGCAGTACTTC. It yields the protein CASGRHYEQYF. The rearrangement uses TRBV6-1 and TRBJ2-7, with D unresolved. Germline CDR1 MNHNS, CDR2 SASEGT. The CDR3 covers 11 residues. V dropped 8 bases and J dropped 3 bases, with 8 bases sitting between them.

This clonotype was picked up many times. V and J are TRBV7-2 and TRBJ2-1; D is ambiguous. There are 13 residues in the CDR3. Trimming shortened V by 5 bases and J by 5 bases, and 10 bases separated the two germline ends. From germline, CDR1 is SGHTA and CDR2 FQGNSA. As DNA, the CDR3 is TGTGCCAGCAGCCCACCAGCGCACAATGAGCAGTTCTTC. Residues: CASSPPAHNEQFF.

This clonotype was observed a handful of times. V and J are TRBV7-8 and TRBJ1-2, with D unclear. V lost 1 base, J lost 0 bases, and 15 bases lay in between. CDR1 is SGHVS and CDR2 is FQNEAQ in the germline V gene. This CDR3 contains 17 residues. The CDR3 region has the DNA TGTGCCAGCAGCTTAGGCCCGGGAAGGGTCCCTAACTATGGCTACACCTTC. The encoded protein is CASSLGPGRVPNYGYTF.

Here the CDR3 DNA reads TGTGCCAGCAGAGCAACAGGGGGGGGAACTGAAGCTTTCTTT. It is translated as CASRATGGGTEAFF. The J gene is TRBJ1-1, the V gene TRBV7-2; 8 positions agree with TRBD1. CDR3 length equals 14 residues. Germline assignment: CDR1 SGHTA and CDR2 FQGNSA. J was trimmed by 5 bases and V by 6 bases; bases with no gene match: 8.

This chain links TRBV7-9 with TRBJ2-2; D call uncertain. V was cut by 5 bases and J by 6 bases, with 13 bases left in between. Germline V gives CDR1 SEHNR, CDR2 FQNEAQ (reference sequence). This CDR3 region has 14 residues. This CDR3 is CASSRYYDAGELFF. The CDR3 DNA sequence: TGTGCCAGCAGCCGATATTATGATGCCGGGGAGCTGTTTTTT.

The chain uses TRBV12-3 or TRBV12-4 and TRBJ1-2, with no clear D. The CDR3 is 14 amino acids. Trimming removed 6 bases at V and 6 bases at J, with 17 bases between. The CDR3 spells CASSPSREVNGYTF. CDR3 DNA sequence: TGTGCCAGCAGCCCCTCCCGGGAGGTCAATGGCTACACCTTC.

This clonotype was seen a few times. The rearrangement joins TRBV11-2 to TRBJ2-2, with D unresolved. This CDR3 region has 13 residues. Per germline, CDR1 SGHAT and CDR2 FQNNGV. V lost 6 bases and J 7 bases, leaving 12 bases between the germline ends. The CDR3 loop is CASRTFGFGELFF. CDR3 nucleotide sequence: TGTGCCAGCAGGACCTTTGGGTTCGGGGAGCTGTTTTTT.

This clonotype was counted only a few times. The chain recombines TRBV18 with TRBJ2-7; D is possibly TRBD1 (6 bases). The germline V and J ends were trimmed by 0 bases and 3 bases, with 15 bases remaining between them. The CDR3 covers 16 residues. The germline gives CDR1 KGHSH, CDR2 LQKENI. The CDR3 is CASSPPRTVSLYEQYF. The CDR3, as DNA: TGTGCCAGCTCACCACCTAGGACAGTCTCCCTCTACGAGCAGTACTTC.

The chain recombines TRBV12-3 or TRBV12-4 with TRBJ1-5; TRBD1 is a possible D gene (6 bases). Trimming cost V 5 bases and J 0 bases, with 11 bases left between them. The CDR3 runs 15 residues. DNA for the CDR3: TGTGCCAGCAGTCAACACAGGGTTAGCAATCAGCCCCAGCATTTT. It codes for CASSQHRVSNQPQHF.

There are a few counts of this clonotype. This chain's CDR3 is CASSSGQGVSIQYF. The CDR3 DNA reads as TGTGCCAGTAGTTCGGGACAGGGGGTTAGCATTCAGTACTTC. The J gene is TRBJ2-4, the V gene TRBV19; TRBD1 matches 11 bases. V dropped 5 bases and J dropped 9; count of bases not matched to a gene: 6. The germline CDR1 and CDR2 sequences are LNHDA and SQIVND (reference sequence). The CDR3 runs 14 residues.

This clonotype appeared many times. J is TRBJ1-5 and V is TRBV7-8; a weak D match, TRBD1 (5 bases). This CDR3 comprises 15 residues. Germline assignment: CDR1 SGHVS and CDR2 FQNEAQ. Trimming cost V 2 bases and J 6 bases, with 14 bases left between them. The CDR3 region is CASSLPGTWGQPQHF. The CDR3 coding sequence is TGTGCCAGCAGCTTACCCGGGACCTGGGGTCAGCCCCAGCATTTT.

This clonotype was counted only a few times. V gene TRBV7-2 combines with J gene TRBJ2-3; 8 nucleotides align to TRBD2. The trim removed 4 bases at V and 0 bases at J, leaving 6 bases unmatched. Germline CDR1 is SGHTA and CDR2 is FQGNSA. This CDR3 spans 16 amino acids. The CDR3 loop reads CASSSQAGVSTDTQYF. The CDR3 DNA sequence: TGTGCCAGCAGCTCCCAAGCGGGGGTTAGCACAGATACGCAGTATTTT. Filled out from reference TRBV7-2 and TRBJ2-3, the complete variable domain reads GAGVSQSPSNKVTEKGKDVELRCDPISGHTALYWYRQSLGQGLEFLIYFQGNSAPDKSGLPSDRFSAERTGGSVSTLTIQRTQQEDSAVYLCASSSQAGVSTDTQYFGPGTRLTVL.

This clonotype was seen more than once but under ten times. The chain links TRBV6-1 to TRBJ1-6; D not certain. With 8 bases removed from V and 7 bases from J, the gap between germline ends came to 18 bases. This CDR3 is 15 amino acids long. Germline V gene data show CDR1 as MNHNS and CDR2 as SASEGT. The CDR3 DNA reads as TGTGCCAGCGCGGACGGATCGTATCTCAATTCACCCCTCCACTTT. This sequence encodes CASADGSYLNSPLHF.

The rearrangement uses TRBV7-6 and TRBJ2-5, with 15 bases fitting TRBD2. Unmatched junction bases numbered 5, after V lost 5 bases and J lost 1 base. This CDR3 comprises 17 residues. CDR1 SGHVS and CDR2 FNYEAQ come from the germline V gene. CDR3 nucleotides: TGTGCCAGCAGCCGGGGACTAGCGGGGGGACCCCAAGAGACCCAGTACTTC. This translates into CASSRGLAGGPQETQYF.

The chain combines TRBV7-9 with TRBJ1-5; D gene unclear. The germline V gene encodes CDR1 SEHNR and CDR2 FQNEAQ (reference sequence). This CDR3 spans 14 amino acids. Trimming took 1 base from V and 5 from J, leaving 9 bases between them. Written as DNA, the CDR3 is TGTGCCAGCAGCTTAGGTGGGATAGATCAGCCCCAGCATTTT. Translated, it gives CASSLGGIDQPQHF.